Listed below are T cell receptor beta chains from one sample, sequenced in a study of CD8 T cells in Susac syndrome. TCRdb re-derived calls from the immunoSEQ multiplex PCR reads in MiXCR, one entry per CDR3 protein. The sample includes around 150,000 distinct CDR3 sequences, approximately 95% seen only once; the top ten take over 0.1%. Sequencing was carried out using CD4+ T cells from PBMCs. Receptors were obtained from a human donor with multiple sclerosis. CDR3s include the opening cysteine and the closing phenylalanine or tryptophan. The D gene is left open where the match is weak. The size entry is marked missing in some rows and otherwise reads once, few, many or a size class.

J gene | clone size | D gene | V gene | CDR3 protein | CDR3 DNA
TRBJ2-3 | - | - | TRBV29-1 | CSVEERDTQYF | TGCAGCGTTGAAGAGCGGGATACGCAGTATTTT
TRBJ1-2 | - | TRBD1 | TRBV28 | CASIGTGRSMGGYTF | TGTGCCAGCATCGGGACAGGGAGATCCATGGGGGGCTACACCTTC
TRBJ1-1 | - | TRBD1 | TRBV6-5 | CASSLGTVNTEAFF | TGTGCCAGCAGCCTCGGGACAGTGAACACTGAAGCTTTCTTT
TRBJ2-7 | - | TRBD2 | TRBV12-3/TRBV12-4 | CASSSRTSGVYEQYF | TGTGCCAGCAGTTCGCGGACTAGCGGGGTCTACGAGCAGTACTTC
TRBJ2-6 | - | TRBD1 | TRBV12-3/TRBV12-4 | CASSLGRGTAGANVLTF | TGTGCCAGCAGTTTAGGTAGGGGGACAGCAGGGGCCAACGTCCTGACTTTC
TRBJ1-2 | - | - | TRBV6-5 | CASSYRAGQYGYTF | TGTGCCAGCAGTTACAGGGCAGGGCAGTATGGCTACACCTTC
TRBJ2-3 | - | TRBD2 | TRBV14 | CARGERGGRDTQYF | TGTGCCAGAGGGGAGCGGGGCGGAAGAGATACGCAGTATTTT
TRBJ2-5 | - | - | TRBV7-3 | CASSFSVQETQYF | TGTGCCAGCAGCTTCTCAGTGCAAGAGACCCAGTACTTC
TRBJ1-6 | once | - | TRBV12-3/TRBV12-4 | CASSPQGSSYNSPLHF | TGTGCCAGCAGTCCACAGGGAAGCTCCTATAATTCACCCCTCCACTTT
TRBJ1-1 | - | - | TRBV7-9 | CATHRTETMNTEAFF | TGTGCCACCCATCGGACGGAGACCATGAACACTGAAGCTTTCTTT
TRBJ1-1 | - | TRBD1 | TRBV28 | CASSTYGTGNTEAFF | TGTGCCAGCAGCACCTACGGGACAGGGAACACTGAAGCTTTCTTT
TRBJ2-5 | - | - | TRBV7-9 | CASSFTERETQYF | TGTGCCAGCAGCTTTACGGAGAGAGAGACCCAGTACTTC
TRBJ2-2 | - | - | TRBV5-4 | CASSLRGSNTGELFF | TGTGCCAGCAGCTTGAGGGGGTCGAACACCGGGGAGCTGTTTTTT
TRBJ2-2 | - | - | TRBV5-4 | CASSHDRNTGELFF | TGTGCCAGCAGCCATGACAGGAACACCGGGGAGCTGTTTTTT
TRBJ2-3 | - | TRBD1 | TRBV6-5 | CASSYVPRDRLPTDTQYF | TGTGCCAGCAGTTACGTCCCCAGGGACAGGCTTCCCACAGATACGCAGTATTTT
TRBJ1-1 | - | - | TRBV10-3 | CAISVDPLNTEAFF | TGTGCCATCAGTGTTGATCCCTTGAACACTGAAGCTTTCTTT
TRBJ1-4 | - | - | TRBV15 | CATSRSGLGEEKLFF | TGTGCCACCAGCAGATCGGGCCTCGGGGAGGAAAAACTGTTTTTT
TRBJ1-2 | - | - | TRBV20-1 | CSAVSSNYGYTF | TGCAGTGCCGTGTCCTCCAACTATGGCTACACCTTC
TRBJ1-4 | - | - | TRBV19 | CASNPRLGGEKLFF | TGTGCCAGTAACCCCCGGTTGGGCGGTGAAAAACTGTTTTTT
TRBJ1-3 | - | TRBD1 | TRBV29-1 | CSGRGPGNTIYF | TGCAGCGGCAGGGGGCCTGGAAACACCATATATTTT
TRBJ1-5 | once | TRBD1 | TRBV20-1 | CSARRTGGRDQPQHF | TGCAGTGCCAGGAGGACAGGGGGTCGGGATCAGCCCCAGCATTTT
TRBJ2-3 | - | TRBD2 | TRBV28 | CASTSQTSDRRDTQYF | TGTGCCAGCACCTCCCAGACTAGCGATCGTAGAGATACGCAGTATTTT
TRBJ2-6 | - | - | TRBV27 | CASSFWGSGANVLTF | TGTGCCAGCAGTTTCTGGGGTTCTGGGGCCAACGTCCTGACTTTC
TRBJ1-5 | - | TRBD1 | TRBV12-3/TRBV12-4 | CASSQGARSNQPQHF | TGTGCCAGCAGTCAGGGGGCGAGGAGCAATCAGCCCCAGCATTTT
TRBJ1-5 | - | - | TRBV6-6 | CASSSTPREPQHF | TGTGCCAGCAGTTCCACGCCCAGGGAGCCCCAGCATTTT
TRBJ2-4 | - | - | TRBV6-1 | CASGLGQTPSKNIQYF | TGTGCCAGCGGACTCGGACAGACCCCTTCCAAAAACATTCAGTACTTC
TRBJ1-2 | - | - | TRBV6-5 | CASRETGLYGYTF | TGTGCCAGCAGGGAAACAGGGCTCTATGGCTACACCTTC
TRBJ1-2 | once | - | TRBV20-1 | CSARQGPTYGYTF | TGCAGTGCTAGACAGGGACCGACTTATGGCTACACCTTC
TRBJ1-1 | - | - | TRBV6-2/TRBV6-3 | CASSIPAGLLPREAFF | TGTGCCAGCAGCATCCCTGCTGGGTTACTTCCGAGAGAAGCTTTCTTT
TRBJ2-3 | once | - | TRBV29-1 | CSVLGRRTDTQYF | TGCAGCGTATTGGGGAGACGCACAGATACGCAGTATTTT
TRBJ1-1 | - | TRBD1 | TRBV20-1 | CSATHNDRVEAFF | TGCAGTGCCACTCATAACGACAGGGTTGAAGCTTTCTTT
TRBJ1-1 | - | - | TRBV6-5 | CASRSGRRLNTEAFF | TGTGCCAGCAGATCGGGACGGAGATTGAACACTGAAGCTTTCTTT
TRBJ1-6 | - | - | TRBV7-2 | CASSPVGTTYRLHF | TGTGCCAGCAGCCCCGTCGGTACAACTTATCGCCTCCACTTT
TRBJ2-6 | - | - | TRBV12-3/TRBV12-4 | CASTLSRGSGANVLTF | TGTGCCAGCACCCTAAGTCGAGGGTCTGGGGCCAACGTCCTGACTTTC
TRBJ2-3 | - | TRBD2 | TRBV29-1 | CSVAGTRGDTQYF | TGCAGCGTTGCGGGGACTAGAGGGGATACGCAGTATTTT
TRBJ1-6 | - | - | TRBV4-2 | CASSQGRGTSPLHF | TGTGCCAGCAGCCAAGGTAGGGGTACTTCACCCCTCCACTTT
TRBJ1-5 | - | TRBD1 | TRBV5-4 | CASSLEQGAQHF | TGTGCCAGCAGCTTGGAACAGGGGGCACAGCATTTT
TRBJ1-1 | - | - | TRBV27 | CASSLSKGTEAFF | TGTGCCAGCAGTTTAAGCAAAGGCACTGAAGCTTTCTTT
TRBJ1-2 | - | - | TRBV5-1 | CASSLDRGGDYGYTF | TGCGCCAGCAGCTTGGACCGGGGAGGGGACTATGGCTACACCTTC
TRBJ1-1 | - | TRBD1 | TRBV19 | CATRRGAGGRTEAFF | TGTGCCACCCGTCGGGGGGCAGGGGGCCGGACTGAAGCTTTCTTT
TRBJ1-2 | - | - | TRBV30 | CAWSVYGNYGYTF | TGTGCCTGGAGTGTATATGGCAACTATGGCTACACCTTC
TRBJ2-3 | - | - | TRBV7-8 | CASSLEGFTGDTDTQYF | TGTGCCAGCAGCTTAGAGGGTTTCACGGGGGACACAGATACGCAGTATTTT
TRBJ1-2 | - | TRBD1 | TRBV14 | CASSYRDRSSNYGYTF | TGTGCCAGCAGCTACCGGGACAGGTCATCCAACTATGGCTACACCTTC
TRBJ2-5 | - | - | TRBV24-1 | CATSEILQGYQETQYF | TGTGCCACCAGTGAGATCCTACAGGGTTATCAAGAGACCCAGTACTTC
TRBJ2-5 | - | - | TRBV2 | CASSEASGQETQYF | TGTGCCAGCAGTGAAGCTTCAGGCCAAGAGACCCAGTACTTC
TRBJ2-7 | - | - | TRBV5-4 | CASSLDPSGEQYF | TGTGCCAGCAGCCTTGACCCCTCAGGGGAGCAGTACTTC
TRBJ1-2 | - | - | TRBV12-3/TRBV12-4 | CASSLTELYGYTF | TGTGCCAGCAGTTTAACCGAGCTCTATGGCTACACCTTC
TRBJ2-7 | - | - | TRBV20-1 | CSGSQPRGPYEQYF | TGCAGTGGATCTCAACCTCGGGGGCCTTACGAGCAGTACTTC
TRBJ2-7 | - | - | TRBV20-1 | CSAPGLQGNQQYF | TGCAGTGCCCCGGGACTGCAGGGGAACCAGCAGTACTTC
TRBJ2-4 | - | - | TRBV20-1 | CSARGEWGYSKNIQYF | TGCAGTGCTAGAGGGGAGTGGGGCTATTCCAAAAACATTCAGTACTTC
TRBJ1-1 | - | - | TRBV6-1 | CASIPGFGLKNTEAFF | TGTGCCAGCATCCCTGGGTTCGGACTCAAGAACACTGAAGCTTTCTTT
TRBJ1-2 | - | - | TRBV28 | CASSSGTFYGYTF | TGTGCCAGCAGCTCCGGGACCTTCTATGGCTACACCTTC
TRBJ2-7 | once | TRBD1 | TRBV15 | CATSRDVGTGRKEQYF | TGTGCCACCAGCAGAGATGTAGGGACAGGGAGGAAAGAGCAGTACTTC
TRBJ2-3 | - | TRBD2 | TRBV9 | CASNLAGGSSTDTQYF | TGTGCCAGCAACCTAGCGGGGGGATCTAGCACAGATACGCAGTATTTT
TRBJ1-6 | - | - | TRBV25-1 | CASSGTGTGNSPLHF | TGTGCCAGCAGTGGTACCGGGACGGGGAATTCACCCCTCCACTTT
TRBJ1-2 | - | - | TRBV29-1 | CSVLTSLEVRYGYTF | TGCAGCGTTCTCACTTCACTCGAGGTTCGCTATGGCTACACCTTC
TRBJ1-6 | - | TRBD1 | TRBV7-6 | CASSGKGALNSPLHF | TGTGCCAGCAGCGGGAAGGGGGCTTTAAATTCACCCCTCCACTTT
TRBJ2-7 | - | - | TRBV29-1 | CSAGGYREYEQYF | TGCAGCGCCGGGGGCTACAGGGAATACGAGCAGTACTTC
TRBJ1-1 | - | - | TRBV30 | CAWRSSAGGAFF | TGTGCCTGGAGGTCTTCGGCCGGGGGGGCTTTCTTT